These T cell receptor beta chains were read from a single sample in a study of cytomegalovirus exposure and HLA in healthy donors. The protocol was immunoSEQ multiplex PCR, while the TCRdb copy is restricted to in-frame clones and leaves out a portion. Counted here are 110,000 or so clones, 65% to 85% occurring once; the ten biggest clones make up about 5%. Specimen: PBMCs. Receptors originate from a woman in her twenties or thirties in good health and CMV-seropositive. The CDR3 runs from the conserved cysteine through the conserved F or W. A D gene is named only where the DNA matches it firmly. Rows may omit the clone size; those that give it use once, few, many or a size class.

J gene: TRBJ2-2
clone size: NA
D gene: NA
V gene: TRBV19
CDR3 DNA: TGTGCCAGTAAGACAGCCTCGTCCACCGGGGAGCTGTTTTTT
CDR3 protein: CASKTASSTGELFF

J gene: TRBJ2-1
clone size: NA
D gene: NA
V gene: TRBV6-5
CDR3 DNA: TGTGCCAGCAGTTACACCTGGACTGAGAATGAGCAGTTCTTC
CDR3 protein: CASSYTWTENEQFF

J gene: TRBJ2-3
clone size: NA
D gene: NA
V gene: TRBV5-1
CDR3 DNA: TGCGCCAGCAGCATGAACAGACCCGAGAATACGCAGTATTTT
CDR3 protein: CASSMNRPENTQYF

J gene: TRBJ2-3
clone size: NA
D gene: NA
V gene: TRBV27
CDR3 DNA: TGTGCCAGCAGTTTAGAAAGCCACACAGATACGCAGTATTTT
CDR3 protein: CASSLESHTDTQYF

J gene: TRBJ2-7
clone size: NA
D gene: TRBD1
V gene: TRBV19
CDR3 DNA: TGTGCCAGTAGTAAGCTCGGGACAGCGAACTCCTACGAGCAGTACTTC
CDR3 protein: CASSKLGTANSYEQYF

J gene: TRBJ2-2
clone size: NA
D gene: TRBD2
V gene: TRBV7-3
CDR3 DNA: TGTGCCAGCAGTTTAAGACTAGCGGGGAACACCGGGGAGCTGTTTTTT
CDR3 protein: CASSLRLAGNTGELFF

J gene: TRBJ2-7
clone size: NA
D gene: NA
V gene: TRBV9
CDR3 DNA: TGTGCCAGCAGCCTTATAGCGATCGGCGAGCAGTACTTC
CDR3 protein: CASSLIAIGEQYF

J gene: TRBJ1-5
clone size: NA
D gene: NA
V gene: TRBV5-6
CDR3 DNA: TGTGCCAGCAGCTCACAGACGGCATATAGCAATCAGCCCCAGCATTTT
CDR3 protein: CASSSQTAYSNQPQHF

J gene: TRBJ2-1
clone size: NA
D gene: TRBD2
V gene: TRBV7-8
CDR3 DNA: TGTGCCAGCAGCAAAGGACTAGCGGGGGGGCCAGTCTACAATGAGCAGTTCTTC
CDR3 protein: CASSKGLAGGPVYNEQFF

J gene: TRBJ2-7
clone size: NA
D gene: NA
V gene: TRBV4-1
CDR3 DNA: TGCGCCAGCAGCCAAATAGCCAAACCGGACTACGAGCAGTACTTC
CDR3 protein: CASSQIAKPDYEQYF

J gene: TRBJ2-3
clone size: NA
D gene: NA
V gene: TRBV19
CDR3 DNA: TGTGCCAGTACCGGAAGGAGATTCCCCGATGCCACGCAGTATTTT
CDR3 protein: CASTGRRFPDATQYF

J gene: TRBJ2-7
clone size: NA
D gene: NA
V gene: TRBV7-8
CDR3 DNA: TGTGCCAGCAGCTTAGCGTCGGGACAAGGTATCGGCGAGCAGTACTTC
CDR3 protein: CASSLASGQGIGEQYF

J gene: TRBJ2-7
clone size: NA
D gene: TRBD2
V gene: TRBV7-2
CDR3 DNA: TGTGCCAGCAGCCCACTAGCGTACGAGCAGTACTTC
CDR3 protein: CASSPLAYEQYF

J gene: TRBJ2-3
clone size: NA
D gene: NA
V gene: TRBV9
CDR3 DNA: TGTGCCAGCAGCCGAAGCGGTAGTATGAACACAGATACGCAGTATTTT
CDR3 protein: CASSRSGSMNTDTQYF

J gene: TRBJ2-3
clone size: NA
D gene: NA
V gene: TRBV5-1
CDR3 DNA: TGCGCCAGCAGATCCACAGGGACAGATACGCAGTATTTT
CDR3 protein: CASRSTGTDTQYF

J gene: TRBJ2-1
clone size: NA
D gene: NA
V gene: TRBV5-1
CDR3 DNA: TGCGCCAGCAGAAGCAGGGCTGGGTCTGGTGGGGTCTACAATGAGCAGTTCTTC
CDR3 protein: CASRSRAGSGGVYNEQFF

J gene: TRBJ2-7
clone size: NA
D gene: TRBD2
V gene: TRBV10-3
CDR3 DNA: TGTGCCTCTCGAAAAGCCGGGACTAGCGGCAACTACGAGCAGTACTTC
CDR3 protein: CASRKAGTSGNYEQYF

J gene: TRBJ1-1
clone size: NA
D gene: NA
V gene: TRBV10-3
CDR3 DNA: TGTGCCACCGTCCGAGGCCTCGACACTGAAGCTTTCTTT
CDR3 protein: CATVRGLDTEAFF

J gene: TRBJ2-1
clone size: NA
D gene: TRBD2
V gene: TRBV7-9
CDR3 DNA: TGTGCCAGCAGCTTACGACTAGCGGGAGTTGACGAGCAGTTCTTC
CDR3 protein: CASSLRLAGVDEQFF

J gene: TRBJ2-2
clone size: once
D gene: NA
V gene: TRBV30
CDR3 DNA: TGTGCCCTCGGTGCATACACCGGGGAGCTGTTTTTT
CDR3 protein: CALGAYTGELFF

J gene: TRBJ1-6
clone size: NA
D gene: NA
V gene: TRBV30
CDR3 DNA: TGTGCCTGGAGAATAGGGAGCTCCTATAATTCACCCCTCCACTTT
CDR3 protein: CAWRIGSSYNSPLHF

J gene: TRBJ1-1
clone size: NA
D gene: NA
V gene: TRBV29-1
CDR3 DNA: TGCAGCGTTGGCCCAGGGATGAACACTGAAGCTTTCTTT
CDR3 protein: CSVGPGMNTEAFF